The 21 T cell receptor beta chains reported below all come from one sample, sequenced in a study of early T cells in non-severe SARS-CoV-2 infection. TCRdb re-called the 5' RACE reads through MiXCR, storing one row per CDR3 protein. The data show tens of thousands of distinct CDR3 sequences, 4.6% seen once. Specimen: whole blood, collected at baseline. These receptors were collected from an adult who was a healthcare worker with PCR-confirmed SARS-CoV-2 infection or an uninfected control (not recorded which).

This clonotype is medium-sized in the sample. This chain connects TRBV10-3 to TRBJ2-1; the D is unclear. From germline, CDR1 is ENHRY and CDR2 SYGVKD. V dropped 2 bases and J dropped 0 bases, with 5 bases sitting between them. The CDR3 loop spans 14 amino acids. The CDR3 DNA follows: TGTGCCATCAGTGAGAGGAGCTCCTACAATGAGCAGTTCTTC. Translated: CAISERSSYNEQFF.

This clonotype has only a few counts. This chain connects TRBV20-1 to TRBJ2-7; TRBD1 or TRBD2 may be the D gene (5 bases each). Trimming removed 3 bases at V and 4 bases at J, with 7 bases between. From germline, CDR1 is DFQATT and CDR2 SNEGSKA (reference sequence). CDR3 length: 11 amino acids. The CDR3 DNA reads TGCAGTGCTAGCGGGGCTTACGAGCAGTACTTC. Translation gives CSASGAYEQYF.

In its sample, this clonotype was seen many times. This chain connects TRBV12-3 or TRBV12-4 to TRBJ1-2; D ambiguous. This CDR3 region has 13 residues. V lost 6 bases to trimming and J lost 5 bases, with 13 bases between them. The CDR3 DNA reads TGTGCCAGCAGGGAGGCAGCTCGATATGGCTACACCTTC. As protein: CASREAARYGYTF.

Many counts were recorded for this clonotype. The rearrangement links TRBV20-1 to TRBJ2-7; the D is unclear. This CDR3 is built from 14 residues. The germline V gene has CDR1 DFQATT and CDR2 SNEGSKA (reference sequence). V was cut by 0 bases and J by 6 bases, with 15 bases left in between. The CDR3 nucleotides read TGCAGTGCTAGAGATCGCGCTAGGTCCCCCGAGCAGTACTTC. It codes for CSARDRARSPEQYF.

The chain is built from TRBV18 and TRBJ2-1; maybe TRBD1 (5 bases). With 3 bases removed from V and 7 bases from J, the gap between germline ends came to 22 bases. The CDR3 is 17 amino acids. Looked up from germline, CDR1 is KGHSH and CDR2 is LQKENI. In nucleotides, the CDR3 is TGTGCCAGCTCACCCCGACAGTCTAGGGTGAGCAGTAATGAGCAGTTCTTC. This encodes CASSPRQSRVSSNEQFF.

The table lists this clonotype with many counts. The gene calls are TRBV6-1 and TRBJ2-7, with 12 bases matching TRBD2. The CDR3 loop spans 13 amino acids. V gave up 3 bases and J gave up 10 bases; unmatched junction bases: 4. The germline V gene encodes CDR1 MNHNS and CDR2 SASEGT. The CDR3 sequence is CASSDLAGGHQYF. The CDR3 nucleotides read TGTGCCAGCAGTGATCTAGCGGGAGGGCACCAGTACTTC.

In its sample, this clonotype was seen many times. CDR3 DNA sequence: TGCAGTGCTGGGGATAATGAGCAGTTCTTC. Its protein product is CSAGDNEQFF. The chain carries TRBV20-1 and TRBJ2-1; D unresolved. V lost 5 bases, J lost 7 bases, and 6 bases lay in between. Germline-derived CDR1 and CDR2 are DFQATT and SNEGSKA (reference sequence). CDR3 size: 10 residues.

This clonotype came up many times. The chain joins TRBV6-5 to TRBJ2-1; 8 bases are a match to TRBD2. This CDR3 spans 15 amino acids. Germline V CDR1 and CDR2: MNHEY, SVGAGI. Trimming cost V 6 bases and J 4 bases; bases outside gene matches: 8. CDR3 DNA sequence: TGTGCCAGCAGCCCCCTTAGCGGGATTTACAATGAGCAGTTCTTC. It codes for CASSPLSGIYNEQFF.

In this sample, this clonotype turned up many times. Its ends do not fully match the called genes, so a read error is possible. V and J are TRBV7-7 and TRBJ2-2; D not certain. CDR3 length: 15 amino acids. Germline CDR1 reads SSHAT; CDR2 reads FNYEAQ (reference sequence). CDR3 coding DNA: TGTGCTAGCAGCCGGTCAGGCTTAAACACCGGGGAGCTGTTTTTT. Translation: CASSRSGLNTGELFF. The entire variable domain, with the rest obtained from reference TRBV7-7 and TRBJ2-2, is as follows: GAGVSQSPRYKVTKRGQDVTLRCDPISSHATLYWYQQALGQGPEFLTYFNYEAQPDKSGLPSDRFSAERPEGSISTLTIQRTEQRDSAMYRCASSRSGLNTGELFFGEGSRLTVL.

In its sample, this clonotype was seen many times. V usage is TRBV29-1 and J usage is TRBJ1-1; D may be TRBD1 (5 bases). The CDR3 consists of 14 residues. Germline CDR1 and CDR2: SQVTM and ANQGSEA. Trimming pared 7 bases from V and 0 bases from J, leaving 15 bases between. CDR3 sequence (DNA): TGCAGCGCCGTGGGGGTTAGTATGAACACTGAAGCTTTCTTT. This gives the protein CSAVGVSMNTEAFF.

This clonotype was detected ten times or more. The chain uses TRBV29-1 and TRBJ2-5, with D uncertain. V shed 6 bases and J shed 5 bases, with 16 bases lying between them. Germline V CDR1 and CDR2: SQVTM, ANQGSEA. The CDR3 extends over 13 amino acids. The CDR3, as DNA: TGCAGCGTGTCAAGTGCGGTCGGGGAGACCCAGTACTTC. Its protein product is CSVSSAVGETQYF.

About this clonotype: This may come from a read error, since a much larger clone is one base off. This chain connects TRBV9 to TRBJ2-6; no clear D. Germline CDR1 reads SGDLS; CDR2 reads YYNGEE. This CDR3 comprises 15 residues. Trimming left V 2 bases short and J 3 bases short, with 9 bases between. The CDR3, as DNA: TGTGCCAGCAGCGTTAGTATCCTTGGGGCCAACGTCCTGACTTTC. This translates into CASSVSILGANVLTF.

This clonotype was seen repeatedly, ten times or more. For the CDR3, the DNA is TGTGCCAGCAGCCAAGGGGGCTGGCAGCCCCAGCATTTT. Its translation is CASSQGGWQPQHF. The gene calls are TRBV3-1 and TRBJ1-5; D is perhaps TRBD1 (5 bases). The CDR3 runs to 13 residues. The V gene lost 1 base and the J gene lost 7 bases, with 8 bases spanning the gap. Germline CDR1 is LGHDT and CDR2 is YNNKEL (reference sequence). Supplemented by reference TRBV3-1 and TRBJ1-5, the full variable domain reads DTAVSQTPKYLVTQMGNDKSIKCEQNLGHDTMYWYKQDSKKFLKIMFSYNNKELIINETVPNRFSPKSPDKAHLNLHINSLELGDSAVYFCASSQGGWQPQHFGDGTRLSIL.

This clonotype was observed a few times. The chain carries TRBV30 and TRBJ2-2; D unresolved. This CDR3 spans 14 amino acids. Germline values: CDR1 GTSNPN, CDR2 SVGIG (reference sequence). V was trimmed by 4 bases and J by 0 bases, leaving 9 bases between them. The CDR3 loop reads CAWTRDANTGELFF. CDR3 in DNA: TGTGCCTGGACCAGAGATGCGAACACCGGGGAGCTGTTTTTT.

This clonotype was recorded many times. V usage is TRBV10-3 and J usage is TRBJ1-4; D is unclear. The ends were cut back, 8 bases at V and 5 bases at J, with 12 bases in the middle. Germline loops: CDR1 ENHRY, CDR2 SYGVKD. CDR3 length: 13 residues. DNA of the CDR3: TGTGCCATCGCGGGCGGACCGAATGAAAAACTGTTTTTT. It encodes CAIAGGPNEKLFF.

Many counts were recorded for this clonotype. The genes are TRBV12-3 or TRBV12-4 and TRBJ1-5; D unresolved. The CDR3 loop spans 13 amino acids. The V end lost 7 bases, the J end lost 7 bases, and 14 bases lay between the germline ends. DNA for the CDR3: TGTGCCAGCAAGGCGGGCTCCGGGCAGCCCCAGCATTTT. Its protein is CASKAGSGQPQHF.

Ten or more counts support this clonotype. V and J are TRBV24-1 and TRBJ2-2; D is undetermined. Germline values: CDR1 KGHDR, CDR2 SFDVKD. This CDR3 spans 14 amino acids. V was shortened by 5 bases and J by 0 bases, with 6 bases between the two germline ends. Written as DNA, the CDR3 is TGTGCCACCAGTGTGGCAGCGAACACCGGGGAGCTGTTTTTT. This codes for CATSVAANTGELFF.

The chain employs TRBV7-8 and TRBJ2-3, with 9 bases aligning to TRBD2. This CDR3 spans 17 amino acids. CDR1 SGHVS and CDR2 FQNEAQ come from the germline V gene. The J segment lost 2 bases and the V segment lost 1 base, leaving 7 bases of the junction unmatched. CDR3 in amino acids: CASSLGSLAGLTDTQYF. The DNA for the CDR3 is TGTGCCAGCAGCTTAGGTTCCCTAGCGGGGCTCACAGATACGCAGTATTTT. The whole variable domain, remainder taken from reference TRBV7-8 and TRBJ2-3, is GAGVSQSPRYKVAKRGQDVALRCDPISGHVSLFWYQQALGQGPEFLTYFQNEAQLDKSGLPSDRFFAERPEGSVSTLKIQRTQQEDSAVYLCASSLGSLAGLTDTQYFGPGTRLTVL.

This clonotype has a count of ten or more. The chain carries TRBV14 and TRBJ1-1, with 9 bases aligning to TRBD1. The CDR3 consists of 17 residues. The germline CDR1 and CDR2 sequences are SGHDN and FVKESK. The J segment lost 2 bases and the V segment lost 3 bases, leaving 10 bases of the junction unmatched. CDR3 nucleotides: TGTGCCAGCAGCCAGGGAACCAACAGGGGGCGAAACACTGAAGCTTTCTTT. It codes for CASSQGTNRGRNTEAFF.

This clonotype is deemed medium-sized. The CDR3 spells CASSTNEGNYGYTF. CDR3 sequence (DNA): TGTGCCAGTAGTACCAACGAGGGGAACTATGGCTACACCTTC. The chain couples TRBV19 to TRBJ1-2; possible D gene TRBD1, 5 bases. The CDR3 has 14 amino acids. The V gene lost 4 bases and the J gene lost 2 bases, with 11 bases spanning the gap. From germline, CDR1 is LNHDA and CDR2 SQIVND (reference sequence).

The V and J genes are TRBV19 and TRBJ1-2; the D gene is possibly TRBD1 (6 bases). V dropped 5 bases and J dropped 6 bases, with 16 bases sitting between them. Germline V gene lookup returns CDR1 LNHDA and CDR2 SQIVND (reference sequence). The CDR3 has 14 residues. The CDR3 bases are TGTGCCAGTAGTCTTACGACAGGAACCAATGGCTACACCTTC. It codes for CASSLTTGTNGYTF.